This T cell receptor beta chain was found in a study of T cells in women clearing cervical HPV infection. Across the whole study: No precancer developed; the control's incident HPV16 infection cleared within 12 months.

The data were produced by immunoSEQ multiplex PCR, yet TCRdb's version contains in-frame clones alone and is incomplete. Listed are roughly 48,000 clones; about 1.5% falls within the top ten. Sequenced material: blood buffy coat. The source of this sequence is a woman aged 18-70 years with a cervical HPV16 infection that either progressed to CIN3+ or cleared (not recorded which).

The CDR3 reads CASSLKTGGNQPQHF. CDR3 DNA, as far as it was read: TGTGCCAGCTCACTAAAAACAGGGGGAAATCAGCCC. This chain links TRBV18 with TRBJ1-5; 8 nucleotides line up with TRBD1. The CDR3 extends 3 residues past the end of the read, so its final part is completed from the germline J gene. Unmatched junction bases numbered 6, after V lost 4 bases and J lost 4 bases. The CDR3 loop spans 15 amino acids. CDR1 is KGHSH and CDR2 is LQKENI in the germline V gene.